These 5 T cell receptor beta chains share one sample of origin, sequenced in a study of CD4 and CD8 cells across lung adenocarcinoma regions. One entry per CDR3 protein results from TCRdb running MiXCR on the PCR reads. The table includes around 11,000 distinct CDR3 sequences, about 48% detected once. Sequenced: CD4+ T cells from the center of a lung tumor. All receptors come from a male donor with lung adenocarcinoma. The CD4 and CD8 labels of this study may be unreliable.

Here the CDR3 reads CASSYSIPGLATNEQFF. CDR3 nucleotides: TGTGCCAGCAGTTACTCGATTCCGGGCTTAGCTACCAATGAGCAGTTCTTC. This sequence joins TRBV6-5 and TRBJ2-1, with no clear D. Germline CDR1 and CDR2: MNHEY and SVGAGI. This CDR3 comprises 17 residues. V was pared by 0 bases and J by 6 bases, with 18 bases between.

V gene TRBV6-5 combines with J gene TRBJ2-3, with 7 bases lining up with TRBD2. Germline lookup yields CDR1 MNHEY and CDR2 SVGAGI. The CDR3 contains 16 residues. Losses at the gene ends were 4 bases for V and 0 bases for J; bases not matched to a gene: 7. In nucleotides, the CDR3 is TGTGCCAGCAGTTTTGAGGGGAGGGATAGCACAGATACGCAGTATTTT. It encodes CASSFEGRDSTDTQYF.

By share, this clonotype ranks as medium-sized. The chain carries TRBV28 and TRBJ2-7; unclear D gene. In germline, CDR1 is MDHEN, CDR2 SYDVKM. V lost 5 bases and J lost 0, with 8 bases in between. The CDR3 has 13 amino acids. DNA for the CDR3: TGTGCCAGCAGTCCACTGAACTCCTACGAGCAGTACTTC. Amino acids: CASSPLNSYEQYF.

This clonotype was seen a handful of times. The chain uses TRBV6-1 and TRBJ2-1, with 11 bases matching TRBD2. The J call may be incorrect, as the DNA end agrees better with TRBJ2-7. Germline CDR1 is MNHNS and CDR2 is SASEGT. The CDR3 extends over 15 amino acids. CDR3 nucleotide sequence: TGTGCCAGCAGTGGACGTACTAGCGGGAGCCACGAGCAGTACTTC. Its protein product is CASSGRTSGSHEQYF.

This rearrangement joins TRBV10-2 to TRBJ2-1, with 10 bases identical to TRBD2. Germline V gene lookup returns CDR1 WSHSY and CDR2 SAAADI. CDR3 size: 15 residues. With V trimmed by 7 bases and J by 6 bases, 9 bases remained unmatched. The CDR3 is CASNRLAGVFNEQFF. Written as DNA, the CDR3 is TGCGCCAGCAACCGCCTAGCGGGAGTATTCAATGAGCAGTTCTTC.